Shown below are 14 T cell receptor beta chains from a single sample sequenced in a study of T cell responses to AZD1222 COVID-19 vaccine. Sequencing used immunoSEQ multiplex PCR; TCRdb keeps in-frame clones, though not all of them. The repertoire holds 110,000 to 150,000 clones, around 90% seen once, with about 3% in the top ten. The sequenced sample was peripheral blood, obtained 28 days after the second AZD1222 dose. These TCRs come from an adult who received the AZD1222 COVID-19 vaccine.

The genes are TRBV3-1 (or the pseudogene TRBV3-2) and TRBJ2-3, with 7 bases matching TRBD2. V lost 4 bases to trimming and J lost 5 bases; unmatched junction nucleotides: 12. This CDR3 spans 16 amino acids. Germline loops: CDR1 LGHDT, CDR2 YNNKEL (reference sequence). This chain's CDR3 is CASSRRPLAARDTQYF. CDR3 DNA sequence: TGTGCCAGCAGCCGCCGACCTCTAGCGGCCCGAGATACGCAGTATTTT.

This chain connects TRBV10-3 to TRBJ2-5, with 7 positions matching TRBD1. The CDR3 is 18 amino acids. Looked up from germline, CDR1 is ENHRY and CDR2 is SYGVKD. The junction had 16 bases not matched to a gene; V was cut back by 2 bases and J by 4 bases. Here the CDR3 reads CAISEGGQSALSRETQYF. The CDR3 DNA reads TGTGCCATCAGTGAGGGGGGACAGTCGGCCTTATCACGAGAGACCCAGTACTTC.

The chain joins TRBV5-6 to TRBJ1-2, with D possibly TRBD1 on 5 matching bases. The CDR3 totals 17 residues. The V end lost 3 bases, the J end lost 6 bases, and 24 bases lay between the germline ends. The germline V gene encodes CDR1 SGHDT and CDR2 YYEEEE. CDR3 protein: CASSSPLILAGADGYTF. The CDR3 DNA reads as TGTGCCAGCAGCTCCCCGTTAATATTGGCTGGGGCGGATGGCTACACCTTC.

The V and J genes are TRBV7-2 and TRBJ1-3, with D possibly TRBD1 on 5 matching bases. This CDR3 region has 14 residues. Trimming took off 3 bases at V and 0 bases at J, with 6 bases between the two ends. Germline loops: CDR1 SGHTA, CDR2 FQGNSA. CDR3 loop: CASSFDSSGNTIYF. The CDR3 DNA reads as TGTGCCAGCAGCTTTGACAGCTCTGGAAACACCATATATTTT. Full variable domain (outside the CDR3, taken from reference TRBV7-2 and TRBJ1-3): GAGVSQSPSNKVTEKGKDVELRCDPISGHTALYWYRQSLGQGLEFLIYFQGNSAPDKSGLPSDRFSAERTGGSVSTLTIQRTQQEDSAVYLCASSFDSSGNTIYFGEGSWLTVV.

The genes are TRBV15 and TRBJ2-2; 7 nucleotides agree with TRBD1. V lost 1 base and J lost 5; bases outside the gene matches: 4. The CDR3 length is 15 residues. The germline CDR1 and CDR2 sequences are LNHNV and YYDKDF (reference sequence). Here the CDR3 DNA reads TGTGCCACCAGCAGAGGACAGGGTGGAACCGGGGAGCTGTTTTTT. Translation gives CATSRGQGGTGELFF.

V usage is TRBV6-5 and J usage is TRBJ2-2; D is possibly TRBD1 (5 bases). The CDR3 length is 15 residues. Germline lookup yields CDR1 MNHEY and CDR2 SVGAGI. Trimming pared 0 bases from V and 5 bases from J, leaving 10 bases between. CDR3 sequence (DNA): TGTGCCAGCAGTTACTCGGGGTCAGGGACCGGGGAGCTGTTTTTT. Its protein is CASSYSGSGTGELFF.

J is TRBJ2-3 and V is TRBV30; D remains ambiguous. CDR1 and CDR2 from the germline V gene are GTSNPN and SVGIG (reference sequence). The V and J ends lost 0 bases and 1 base respectively, with 8 bases between them. CDR3 size: 14 residues. The CDR3: CAWSVPGGTDTQYF. The DNA for the CDR3 is TGTGCCTGGAGTGTTCCGGGTGGCACAGATACGCAGTATTTT.

In its sample, this clone was seen once. The gene calls are TRBV28 and TRBJ2-4; D unclear. Germline assignment: CDR1 MDHEN and CDR2 SYDVKM. The V end was cut by 6 bases, the J end by 7 bases, with 4 bases between. The CDR3 spans 10 residues. This chain's CDR3 is CASSGNIQYF. In DNA, the CDR3 is TGTGCCAGCAGCGGGAACATTCAGTACTTC.

The chain has TRBV7-9 and TRBJ2-7, with TRBD2 as a possible D gene (5 bases). CDR3 length equals 14 residues. V was cut by 1 base and J by 4 bases, with 11 bases left in between. Germline CDR1 SEHNR, CDR2 FQNEAQ (reference sequence). The CDR3 region is CASSLGAGPYEQYF. The DNA for the CDR3 is TGTGCCAGCAGCTTAGGGGCGGGCCCTTACGAGCAGTACTTC.

This clone was seen a single time. The V gene is TRBV19, the J gene TRBJ1-5; D is unresolved. V was clipped by 5 bases and J by 7 bases, with 18 bases between them. Per the germline V gene, CDR1 is LNHDA and CDR2 is SQIVND (reference sequence). The CDR3 contains 15 residues. The CDR3 here is CASSPTPGSSQPQHF. CDR3 DNA: TGTGCCAGTAGTCCAACGCCGGGAAGCAGCCAGCCCCAGCATTTT.

This chain links TRBV5-1 with TRBJ2-5, with 8 bases aligning to TRBD1. V shed 3 bases, J shed 3 bases, and the junction held 7 bases outside the gene matches. This CDR3 has 15 residues. Germline lookup yields CDR1 SGHRS and CDR2 YFSETQ. The CDR3 sequence: CASSSGTGDKETQYF. DNA for the CDR3: TGCGCCAGCAGCTCCGGGACAGGAGACAAAGAGACCCAGTACTTC.

This clone was counted a few times. This chain joins TRBV6-5 and TRBJ1-3; 7 bases are a match to TRBD1. The V gene's germline CDR1 is MNHEY and CDR2 SVGAGI. The CDR3 spans 14 residues. Unmatched junction bases numbered 5, after V lost 7 bases and J lost 2 bases. This chain's CDR3 is CASTEGQPGNTIYF. CDR3 DNA sequence: TGTGCCAGCACAGAGGGACAGCCTGGAAACACCATATATTTT.

This clone was seen once. This chain links TRBV7-2 with TRBJ2-1; 15 bases match TRBD2. The CDR3 is 16 residues long. The ends lost 5 bases at V and 10 bases at J; junction bases unmatched: 9. Germline V gene lookup returns CDR1 SGHTA and CDR2 FQGNSA. CDR3 nucleotides: TGTGCCAGCAGCGTCAAGGGACTAGCGGGGGGTTGGGAGCAGTTCTTC. Its translation: CASSVKGLAGGWEQFF.

This clone was found once. This rearrangement joins TRBV2 to TRBJ2-1, with TRBD2 as a possible D gene (6 bases). Trimming left V 9 bases short and J 8 bases short, with 14 bases between. The CDR3 length is 12 residues. CDR1 is SNHLY and CDR2 is FYNNEI in the germline V gene. CDR3 coding DNA: TGTGCCAGTACGGGGGTAGCATATGAGCAGTTCTTC. This gives the protein CASTGVAYEQFF.